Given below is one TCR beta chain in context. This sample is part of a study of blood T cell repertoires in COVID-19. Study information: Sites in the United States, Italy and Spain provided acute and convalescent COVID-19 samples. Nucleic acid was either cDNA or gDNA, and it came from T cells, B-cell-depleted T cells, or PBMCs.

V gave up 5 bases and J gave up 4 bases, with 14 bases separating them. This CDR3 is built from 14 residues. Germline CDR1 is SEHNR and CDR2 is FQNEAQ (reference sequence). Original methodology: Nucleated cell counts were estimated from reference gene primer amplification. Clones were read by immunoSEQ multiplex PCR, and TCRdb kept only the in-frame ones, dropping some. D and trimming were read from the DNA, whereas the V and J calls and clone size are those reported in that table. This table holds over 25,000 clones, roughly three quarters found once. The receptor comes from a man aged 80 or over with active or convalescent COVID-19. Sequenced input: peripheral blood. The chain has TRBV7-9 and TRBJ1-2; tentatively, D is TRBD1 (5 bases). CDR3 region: CASSVQGIGYGYTF. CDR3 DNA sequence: TGTGCCAGCAGCGTTCAGGGAATCGGCTATGGCTACACCTTC.